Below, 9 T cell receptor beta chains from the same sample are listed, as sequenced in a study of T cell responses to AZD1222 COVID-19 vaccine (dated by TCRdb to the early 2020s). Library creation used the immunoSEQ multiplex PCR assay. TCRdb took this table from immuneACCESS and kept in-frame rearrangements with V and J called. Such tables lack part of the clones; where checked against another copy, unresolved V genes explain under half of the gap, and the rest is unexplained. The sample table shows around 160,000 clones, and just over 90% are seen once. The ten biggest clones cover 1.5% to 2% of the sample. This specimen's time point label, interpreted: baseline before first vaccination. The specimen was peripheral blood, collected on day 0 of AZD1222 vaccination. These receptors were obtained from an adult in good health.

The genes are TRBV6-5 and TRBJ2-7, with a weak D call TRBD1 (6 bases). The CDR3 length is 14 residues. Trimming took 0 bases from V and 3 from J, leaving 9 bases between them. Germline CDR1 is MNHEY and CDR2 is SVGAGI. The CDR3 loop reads CASSYSEQGYEQYF. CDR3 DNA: TGTGCCAGCAGTTACTCCGAACAGGGCTACGAGCAGTACTTC.

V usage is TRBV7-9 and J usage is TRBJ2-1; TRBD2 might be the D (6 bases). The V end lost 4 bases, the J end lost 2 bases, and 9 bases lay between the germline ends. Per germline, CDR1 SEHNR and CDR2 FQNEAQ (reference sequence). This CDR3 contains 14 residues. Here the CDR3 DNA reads TGTGCCAGCAGCTCATCTAGCGCCTACAATGAGCAGTTCTTC. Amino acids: CASSSSSAYNEQFF.

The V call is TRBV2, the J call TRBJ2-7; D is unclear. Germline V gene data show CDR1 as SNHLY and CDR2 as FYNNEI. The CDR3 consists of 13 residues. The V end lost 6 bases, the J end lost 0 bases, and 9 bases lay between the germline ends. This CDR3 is CASRQDGSYEQYF. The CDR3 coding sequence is TGTGCCAGCAGGCAGGACGGCTCCTACGAGCAGTACTTC.

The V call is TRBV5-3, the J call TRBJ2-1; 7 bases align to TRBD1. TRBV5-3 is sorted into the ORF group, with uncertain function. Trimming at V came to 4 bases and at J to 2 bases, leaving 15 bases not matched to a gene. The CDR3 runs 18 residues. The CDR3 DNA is TGTGCCAGAAGCCGCGACGGGGACAGCCGTACCACCTACAATGAGCAGTTCTTC. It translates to CARSRDGDSRTTYNEQFF.

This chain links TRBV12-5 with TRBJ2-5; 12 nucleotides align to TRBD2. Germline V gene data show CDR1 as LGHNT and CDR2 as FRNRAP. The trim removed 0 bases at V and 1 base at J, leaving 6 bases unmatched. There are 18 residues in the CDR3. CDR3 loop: CASGLVLAGGIGQETQYF. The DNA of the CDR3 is TGTGCTAGTGGTTTGGTACTAGCGGGGGGTATCGGCCAAGAGACCCAGTACTTC. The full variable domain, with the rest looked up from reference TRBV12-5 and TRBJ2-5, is DARVTQTPRHKVTEMGQEVTMRCQPILGHNTVFWYRQTMMQGLELLAYFRNRAPLDDSGMPKDRFSAEMPDATLATLKIQPSEPRDSAVYFCASGLVLAGGIGQETQYFGPGTRLLVL.

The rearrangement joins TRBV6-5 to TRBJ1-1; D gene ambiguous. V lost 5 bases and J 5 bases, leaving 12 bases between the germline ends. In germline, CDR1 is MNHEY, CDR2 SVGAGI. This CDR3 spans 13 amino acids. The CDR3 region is CASSPTFRTEAFF. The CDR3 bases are TGTGCCAGCAGTCCCACATTCCGGACTGAAGCTTTCTTT.

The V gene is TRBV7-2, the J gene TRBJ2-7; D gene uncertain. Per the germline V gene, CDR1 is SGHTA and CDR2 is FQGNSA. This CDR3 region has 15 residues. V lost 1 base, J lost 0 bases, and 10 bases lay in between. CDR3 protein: CASSLDSSSSYEQYF. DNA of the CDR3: TGTGCCAGCAGCTTAGACTCCAGCAGCTCCTACGAGCAGTACTTC.

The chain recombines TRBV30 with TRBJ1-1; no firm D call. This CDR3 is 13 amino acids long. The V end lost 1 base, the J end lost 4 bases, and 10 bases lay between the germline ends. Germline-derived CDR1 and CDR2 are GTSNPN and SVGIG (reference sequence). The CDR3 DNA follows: TGTGCCTGGAGTGCGACGAGCGGCACTGAAGCTTTCTTT. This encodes CAWSATSGTEAFF. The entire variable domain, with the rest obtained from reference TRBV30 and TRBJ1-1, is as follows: SQTIHQWPATLVQPVGSPLSLECTVEGTSNPNLYWYRQAAGRGLQLLFYSVGIGQISSEVPQNLSASRPQDRQFILSSKKLLLSDSGFYLCAWSATSGTEAFFGQGTRLTVV.

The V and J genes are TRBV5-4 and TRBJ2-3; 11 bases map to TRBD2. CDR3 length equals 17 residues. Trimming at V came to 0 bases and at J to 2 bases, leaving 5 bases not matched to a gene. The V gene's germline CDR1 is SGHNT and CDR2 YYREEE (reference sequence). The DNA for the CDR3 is TGTGCCAGCAGCTTGGTACTAGCGGGGGATAACACAGATACGCAGTATTTT. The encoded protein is CASSLVLAGDNTDTQYF.